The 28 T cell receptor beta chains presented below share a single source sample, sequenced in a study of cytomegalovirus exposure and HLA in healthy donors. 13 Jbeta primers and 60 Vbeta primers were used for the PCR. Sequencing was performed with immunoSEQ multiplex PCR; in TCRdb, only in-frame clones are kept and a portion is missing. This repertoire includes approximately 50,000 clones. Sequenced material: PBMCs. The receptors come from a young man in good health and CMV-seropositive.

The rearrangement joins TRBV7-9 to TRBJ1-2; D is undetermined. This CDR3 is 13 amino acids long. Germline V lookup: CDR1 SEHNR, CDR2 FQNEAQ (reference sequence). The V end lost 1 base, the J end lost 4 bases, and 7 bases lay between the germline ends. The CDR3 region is CASSLDIFYGYTF. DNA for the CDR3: TGTGCCAGCAGCTTAGACATTTTCTATGGCTACACCTTC.

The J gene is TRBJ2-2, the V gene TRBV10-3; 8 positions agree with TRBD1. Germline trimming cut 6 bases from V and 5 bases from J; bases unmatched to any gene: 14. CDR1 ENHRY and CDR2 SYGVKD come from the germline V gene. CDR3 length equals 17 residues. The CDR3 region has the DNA TGTGCCATCAGGAAGGGGGGCAGGGGGCAGGAGACCGGGGAGCTGTTTTTT. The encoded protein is CAIRKGGRGQETGELFF.

This CDR3 is CASSVAPQGEDEQFF. The CDR3 nucleotides read TGTGCCAGCAGCGTAGCTCCACAGGGGGAGGATGAGCAGTTCTTC. V and J are TRBV9 and TRBJ2-1; 8 nucleotides agree with TRBD1. Trimming at V came to 0 bases and at J to 8 bases, leaving 7 bases not matched to a gene. There are 15 residues in the CDR3. The V gene's germline CDR1 is SGDLS and CDR2 YYNGEE.

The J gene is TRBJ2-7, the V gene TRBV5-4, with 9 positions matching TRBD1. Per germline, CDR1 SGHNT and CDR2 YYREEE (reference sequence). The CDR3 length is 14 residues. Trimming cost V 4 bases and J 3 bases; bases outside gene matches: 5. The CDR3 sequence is CASSLGQGLYEQYF. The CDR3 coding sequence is TGTGCCAGCAGCCTGGGACAGGGTCTCTACGAGCAGTACTTC.

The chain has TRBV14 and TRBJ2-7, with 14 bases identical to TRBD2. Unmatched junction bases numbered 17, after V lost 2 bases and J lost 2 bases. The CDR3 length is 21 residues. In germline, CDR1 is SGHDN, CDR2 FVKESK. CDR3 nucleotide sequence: TGTGCCAGCAGCCAACAGGGACGGGAACCGGGACTAGCGGGAGACCCCTACGAGCAGTACTTC. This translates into CASSQQGREPGLAGDPYEQYF.

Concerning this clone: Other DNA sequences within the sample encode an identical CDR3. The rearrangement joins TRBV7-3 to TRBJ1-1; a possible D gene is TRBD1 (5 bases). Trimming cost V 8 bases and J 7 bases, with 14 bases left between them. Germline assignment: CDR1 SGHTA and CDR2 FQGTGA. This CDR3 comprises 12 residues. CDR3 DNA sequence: TGTGCCAGCGGGATCCGGGGGGGTGAAGCTTTCTTT. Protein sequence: CASGIRGGEAFF. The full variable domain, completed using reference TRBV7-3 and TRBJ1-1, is GAGVSQTPSNKVTEKGKYVELRCDPISGHTALYWYRQSLGQGPEFLIYFQGTGAADDSGLPNDRFFAVRPEGSVSTLKIQRTERGDSAVYLCASGIRGGEAFFGQGTRLTVV.

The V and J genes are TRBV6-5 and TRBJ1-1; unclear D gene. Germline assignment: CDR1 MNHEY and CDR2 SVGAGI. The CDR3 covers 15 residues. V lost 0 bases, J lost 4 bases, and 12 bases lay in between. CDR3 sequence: CASSYSAGWGTEAFF. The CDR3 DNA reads TGTGCCAGCAGTTACTCGGCGGGATGGGGCACTGAAGCTTTCTTT.

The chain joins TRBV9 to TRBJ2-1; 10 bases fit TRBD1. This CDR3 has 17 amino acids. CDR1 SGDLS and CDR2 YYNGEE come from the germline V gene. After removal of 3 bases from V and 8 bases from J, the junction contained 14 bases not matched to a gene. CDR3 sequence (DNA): TGTGCCAGCAGCGCACAGTCCGGGACAGGGGTTCGCGATGAGCAGTTCTTC. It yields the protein CASSAQSGTGVRDEQFF. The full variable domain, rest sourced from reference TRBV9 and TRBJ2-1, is DSGVTQTPKHLITATGQRVTLRCSPRSGDLSVYWYQQSLDQGLQFLIQYYNGEERAKGNILERFSAQQFPDLHSELNLSSLELGDSALYFCASSAQSGTGVRDEQFFGPGTRLTVL.

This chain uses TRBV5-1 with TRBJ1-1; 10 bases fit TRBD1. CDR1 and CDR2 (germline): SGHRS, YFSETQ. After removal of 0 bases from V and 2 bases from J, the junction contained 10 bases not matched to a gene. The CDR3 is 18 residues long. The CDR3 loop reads CASSLAAPGQGINTEAFF. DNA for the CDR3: TGCGCCAGCAGCTTGGCGGCGCCGGGACAGGGGATCAACACTGAAGCTTTCTTT.

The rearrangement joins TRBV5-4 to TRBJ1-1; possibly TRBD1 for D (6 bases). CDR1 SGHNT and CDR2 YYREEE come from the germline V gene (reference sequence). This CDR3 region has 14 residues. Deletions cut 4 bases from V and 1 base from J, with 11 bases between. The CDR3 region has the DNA TGTGCCAGCAGCCGCCCACAGGGGAACACTGAAGCTTTCTTT. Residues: CASSRPQGNTEAFF.

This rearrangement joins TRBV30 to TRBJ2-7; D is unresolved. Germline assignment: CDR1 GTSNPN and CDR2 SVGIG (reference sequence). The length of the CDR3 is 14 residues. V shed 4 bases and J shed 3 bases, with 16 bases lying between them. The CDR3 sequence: CAWTPVARYYEQYF. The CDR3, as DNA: TGTGCCTGGACCCCTGTAGCACGATACTACGAGCAGTACTTC.

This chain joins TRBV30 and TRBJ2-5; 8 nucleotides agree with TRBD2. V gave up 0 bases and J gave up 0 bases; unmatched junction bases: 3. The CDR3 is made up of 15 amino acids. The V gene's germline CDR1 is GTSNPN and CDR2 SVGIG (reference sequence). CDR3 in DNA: TGTGCCTGGAGTGTGGGCGGGAGGAACCAAGAGACCCAGTACTTC. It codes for CAWSVGGRNQETQYF.

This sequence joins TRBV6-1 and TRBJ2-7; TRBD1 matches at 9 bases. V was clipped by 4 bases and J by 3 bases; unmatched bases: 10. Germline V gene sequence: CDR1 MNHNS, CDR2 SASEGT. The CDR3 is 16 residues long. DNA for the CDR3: TGTGCCAGCAGTGTCCCCGGGACAGGGAATTTCTACGAGCAGTACTTC. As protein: CASSVPGTGNFYEQYF.

CDR3 sequence reads: CASSLAPTTGSPHIQYF. DNA of the CDR3: TGTGCCAGCAGCTTAGCTCCCACGACCGGGTCTCCCCACATTCAGTACTTC. The chain links TRBV7-9 to TRBJ2-4; D call uncertain. Trimming removed 0 bases at V and 8 bases at J, with 20 bases between. Germline CDR1 reads SEHNR; CDR2 reads FQNEAQ (reference sequence). The CDR3 extends over 17 amino acids.

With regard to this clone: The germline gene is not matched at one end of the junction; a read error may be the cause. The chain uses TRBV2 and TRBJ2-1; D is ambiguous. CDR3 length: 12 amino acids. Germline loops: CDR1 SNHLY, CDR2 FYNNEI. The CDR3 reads CASSDGSVRRLF. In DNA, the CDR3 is TGTGCCAGCAGTGACGGATCGGTGAGGCGGCTCTTC.

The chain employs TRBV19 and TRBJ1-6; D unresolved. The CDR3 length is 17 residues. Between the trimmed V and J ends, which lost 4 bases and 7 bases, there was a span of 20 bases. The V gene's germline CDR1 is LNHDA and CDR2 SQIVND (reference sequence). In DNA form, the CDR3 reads TGTGCCAGTAGTAATCTCGGAACTGGCCCAGGCAATTCACCCCTCCACTTT. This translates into CASSNLGTGPGNSPLHF.

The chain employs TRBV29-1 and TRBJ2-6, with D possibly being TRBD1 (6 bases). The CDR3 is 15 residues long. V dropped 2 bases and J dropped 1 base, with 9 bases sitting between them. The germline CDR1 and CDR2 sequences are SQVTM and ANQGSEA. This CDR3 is CSVEPQGSGANVLTF. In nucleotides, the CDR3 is TGCAGCGTTGAACCCCAGGGGTCTGGGGCCAACGTCCTGACTTTC. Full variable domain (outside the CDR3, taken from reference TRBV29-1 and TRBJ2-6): SAVISQKPSRDICQRGTSLTIQCQVDSQVTMMFWYRQQPGQSLTLIATANQGSEATYESGFVIDKFPISRPNLTFSTLTVSNMSPEDSSIYLCSVEPQGSGANVLTFGAGSRLTVL.

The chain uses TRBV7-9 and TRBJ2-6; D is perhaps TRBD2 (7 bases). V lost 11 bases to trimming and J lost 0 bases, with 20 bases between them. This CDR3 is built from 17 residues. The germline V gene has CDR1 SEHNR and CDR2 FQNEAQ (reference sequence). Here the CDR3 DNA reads TGTGCCGGCGGGGGTAAAGAAGGGGGCTCTGGGGCCAACGTCCTGACTTTC. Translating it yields CAGGGKEGGSGANVLTF. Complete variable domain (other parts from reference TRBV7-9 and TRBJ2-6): DTGVSQNPRHKITKRGQNVTFRCDPISEHNRLYWYRQTLGQGPEFLTYFQNEAQLEKSRLLSDRFSAERPKGSFSTLEIQRTEQGDSAMYLCAGGGKEGGSGANVLTFGAGSRLTVL.

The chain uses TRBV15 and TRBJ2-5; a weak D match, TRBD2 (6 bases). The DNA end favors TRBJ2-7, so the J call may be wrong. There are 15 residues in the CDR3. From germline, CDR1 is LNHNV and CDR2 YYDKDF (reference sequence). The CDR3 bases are TGTGCCACCAGCAGAGGGGGGGTGAAGCCCTACGAGCAGTACTTC. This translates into CATSRGGVKPYEQYF.

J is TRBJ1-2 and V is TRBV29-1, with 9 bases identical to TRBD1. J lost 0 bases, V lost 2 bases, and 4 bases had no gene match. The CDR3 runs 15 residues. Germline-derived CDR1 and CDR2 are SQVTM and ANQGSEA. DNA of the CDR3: TGCAGCGTTGAATCCTACAGGGGGCCTAACTATGGCTACACCTTC. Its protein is CSVESYRGPNYGYTF.

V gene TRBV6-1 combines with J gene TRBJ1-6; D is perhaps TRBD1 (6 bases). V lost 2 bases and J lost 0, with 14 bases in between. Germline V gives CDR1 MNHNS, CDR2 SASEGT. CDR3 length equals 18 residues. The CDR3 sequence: CASSERKGGTSYNSPLHF. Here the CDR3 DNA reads TGTGCCAGCAGTGAAAGGAAGGGGGGGACCTCCTATAATTCACCCCTCCACTTT.

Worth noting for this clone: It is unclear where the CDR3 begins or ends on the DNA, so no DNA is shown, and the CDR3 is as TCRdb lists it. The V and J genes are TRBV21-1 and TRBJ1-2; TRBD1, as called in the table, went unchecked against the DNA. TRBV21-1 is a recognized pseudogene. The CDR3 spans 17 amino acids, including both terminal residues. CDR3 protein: CASSKGVGTGSNYGYTF.

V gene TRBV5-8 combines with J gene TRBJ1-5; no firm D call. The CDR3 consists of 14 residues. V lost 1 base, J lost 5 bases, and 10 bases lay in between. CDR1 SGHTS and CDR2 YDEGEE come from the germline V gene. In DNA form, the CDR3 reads TGTGCCAGCAGCTTGATTTGGGGAGATCAGCCCCAGCATTTT. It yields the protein CASSLIWGDQPQHF.

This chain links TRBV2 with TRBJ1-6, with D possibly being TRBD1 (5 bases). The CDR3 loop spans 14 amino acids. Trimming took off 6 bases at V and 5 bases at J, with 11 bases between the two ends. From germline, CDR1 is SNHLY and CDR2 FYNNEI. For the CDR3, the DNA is TGTGCCAGCAGGTCGGGGGTCCATAATTCACCCCTCCACTTT. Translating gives CASRSGVHNSPLHF.

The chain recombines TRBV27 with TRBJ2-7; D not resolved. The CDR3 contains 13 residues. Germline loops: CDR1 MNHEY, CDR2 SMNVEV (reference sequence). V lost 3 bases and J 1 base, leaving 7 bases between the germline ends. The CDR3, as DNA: TGTGCCAGCAGTTTGGCACGTTCCTACGAGCAGTACTTC. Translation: CASSLARSYEQYF.

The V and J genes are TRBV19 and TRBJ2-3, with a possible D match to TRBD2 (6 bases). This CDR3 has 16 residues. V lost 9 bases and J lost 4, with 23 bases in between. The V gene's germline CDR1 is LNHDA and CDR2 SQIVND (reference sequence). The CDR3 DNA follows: TGTGCCAGCGCCCCTCCTTTTTCGAGGGAGGCAGATACGCAGTATTTT. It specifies CASAPPFSREADTQYF.

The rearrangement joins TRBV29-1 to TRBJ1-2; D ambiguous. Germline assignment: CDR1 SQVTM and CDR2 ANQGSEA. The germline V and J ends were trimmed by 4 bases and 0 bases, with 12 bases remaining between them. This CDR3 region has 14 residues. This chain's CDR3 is CSVVPRAPNYGYTF. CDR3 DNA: TGCAGCGTTGTGCCTCGAGCACCTAACTATGGCTACACCTTC.

The CDR3 DNA is TGTGCCAGTAGTATAGTCGGACACCAGATTAATTCACCCCTCCACTTT. It is translated as CASSIVGHQINSPLHF. The chain uses TRBV19 and TRBJ1-6; D perhaps matches TRBD1 (5 bases). V was clipped by 1 base and J by 6 bases, with 13 bases between them. The CDR3 covers 16 residues. In germline, CDR1 is LNHDA, CDR2 SQIVND (reference sequence).